This entry features one T cell receptor (beta chain) sequence. This sample was included in a study of low-dose radiotherapy and immunotherapy resistance in tumors. Study details: Each fraction given to Cohort 2 every two weeks delivered 1 Gy, and the total reached 13 Gy over 26 weeks. Every two weeks, the protocol called for intravenous cyclophosphamide at 200 mg/m2. It was given one day before each radiation and immunotherapy administration.

The germline V and J ends were trimmed by 1 base and 5 bases, with 17 bases remaining between them. This CDR3 region has 16 residues. CDR1 is LGHNT and CDR2 is FRNRAP in the germline V gene. Both TCRalpha and TCRbeta chains were reverse transcribed with V-gene-specific primers. TCR amplification involved 20 PCR cycles with a constant-region primer and V-primer adapter. TCRdb reanalysed the reads using MiXCR and keeps one entry per CDR3 protein. The table has 13,000 or so distinct CDR3 sequences, 65% to 75% seen once. The chain recombines TRBV12-5 with TRBJ2-5, with D possibly being TRBD1 (6 bases). The sequence came from a human donor with advanced metastatic prostate, ovarian, gallbladder or colorectal cancer (not recorded which). This table probably holds off-target reads from a library built for another chain. The CDR3 sequence is CASGLATRGFGETQYF. The DNA for the CDR3 is TGTGCTAGTGGTTTGGCAACCAGGGGCTTTGGGGAGACCCAGTACTTC.